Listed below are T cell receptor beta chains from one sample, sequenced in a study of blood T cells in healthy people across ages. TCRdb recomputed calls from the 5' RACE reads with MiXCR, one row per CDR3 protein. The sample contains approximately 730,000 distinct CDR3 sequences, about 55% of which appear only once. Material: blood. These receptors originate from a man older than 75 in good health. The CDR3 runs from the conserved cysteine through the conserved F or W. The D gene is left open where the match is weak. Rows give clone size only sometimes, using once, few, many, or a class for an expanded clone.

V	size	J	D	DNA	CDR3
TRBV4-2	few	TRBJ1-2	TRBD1	TGTGCCAGCAGCCAAGATAACAGGGGAGGTGGCTACACCTTC	CASSQDNRGGGYTF
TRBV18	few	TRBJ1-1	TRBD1	TGTGCCAGCTCACCATTCTTTGACAGGGTGGGGCCCAACACTGAAGCTTTCTTT	CASSPFFDRVGPNTEAFF
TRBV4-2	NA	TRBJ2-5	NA	TGTGCCAGCAGCCAACTAAACGGTGGGGGGGGGCTAGAGACCCAGTACTTC	CASSQLNGGGGLETQYF
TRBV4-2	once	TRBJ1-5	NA	TGTGCCAGCAGCCGCCACAGGAATCAGCCCCAGCATTTT	CASSRHRNQPQHF
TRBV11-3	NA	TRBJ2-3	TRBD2	TGTGCCAGCAGCGCGGGGGGACTAGCGGGAGGAGATACGCAGTATTTT	CASSAGGLAGGDTQYF
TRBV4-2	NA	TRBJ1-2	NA	TGTGCCAGCAGCCAAGTAGGTAGAAACTATGGCTACACCTTC	CASSQVGRNYGYTF
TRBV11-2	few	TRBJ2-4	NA	TGTGCCAGCAGATCGCCCTGGGGGGAGCAGTACTTC	CASRSPWGEQYF
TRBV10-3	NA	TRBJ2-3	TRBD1	TGTGCCATCAAAGGACAGGGCCCAACTAATCACAGAGACGCGTATTTT	CAIKGQGPTNHRDAYF
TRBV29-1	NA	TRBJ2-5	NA	TGCAGCGTTGAAGAGGCTATGGACCGCCCTTACCGGGAGCAGTACTTC	CSVEEAMDRPYREQYF
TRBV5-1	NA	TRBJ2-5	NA	TGCGCCAGCAGCTTGGAGGCCACACGTTTTAATCGGGAGACCCAGTACTTC	CASSLEATRFNRETQYF
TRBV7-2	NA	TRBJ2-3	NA	TGTGCCAGCAGCTTAGCGGGGGTTATCACAGATACGCAGTATTTT	CASSLAGVITDTQYF
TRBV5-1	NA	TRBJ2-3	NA	TGCGCCAGCAGCTTGGTTGATCACGGGAATACGCAGTATTTT	CASSLVDHGNTQYF